The sequence of this T cell receptor beta chain was determined in a study of control samples from healthy donors and cancer patients. Sequencing used immunoSEQ multiplex PCR; TCRdb keeps in-frame clones, though not all of them. Among approximately 120,000 clones listed, just over 90% were seen once. V was pared by 6 bases and J by 1 base, with 12 bases between. In germline, CDR1 is SNHLY, CDR2 FYNNEI. The CDR3 is 14 residues long. The rearrangement links TRBV2 to TRBJ2-5; D is possibly TRBD2 (5 bases). The source is a human donor in good health. The donor label of this sample is uncertain. The source material was blood. Here the CDR3 DNA reads TGTGCCAGCAGGGAGGACGGAGTCCAAGAGACCCAGTACTTC. This translates into CASREDGVQETQYF.